This T cell receptor (beta chain) originates from a study of shared T cell receptors in the human thymus. TCRdb's copy holds only in-frame clones and misses some; the assay was immunoSEQ multiplex PCR. The repertoire holds 700,000 or so clones, approximately 83% seen once, with approximately 0.01% in the top ten. Germline-derived CDR1 and CDR2 are SGHRS and YFSETQ. Trimming cost V 0 bases and J 1 base, with 10 bases left between them. The CDR3 contains 15 residues. These data also featured in a second study, about human thymus T cells. That work states: The sample donors, healthy Finnish infants, were having corrective surgery for congenital heart defects. Thymus pieces cut out during corrective heart surgery were the tissue that was used. Thymic and blood repertoires appeared to display a bias in their usage of V and J genes. Related work showed strongly overlapping thymic repertoires across unrelated individuals.

The sequencing input was thymocytes. The chain recombines TRBV5-1 with TRBJ1-1; D might be TRBD1 (5 bases). The receptor was isolated from a girl under three years old with a congenital heart defect. The CDR3 nucleotides are TGCGCCAGCAGCTTGGCTGGCAGGGAGAACACTGAAGCTTTCTTT. Translating gives CASSLAGRENTEAFF.